These T cell receptor beta chains were read from a single sample in a study of shared clonotypes between healthy human individuals. The method was immunoSEQ multiplex PCR; TCRdb's version includes in-frame clones alone and lacks a portion of them. The sample has approximately 2.3 million clones; 93% are singletons. The specimen sequenced was naive CD4+ T cells from PBMCs. The receptors were gathered from a man between 18 and 35 years old in good health. Some clones in this sample may be carry-over from other donors' samples. The CDR3 runs from the conserved cysteine through the conserved F or W. A D gene is named only where the DNA matches it firmly. Clone size is not always given. Where it is, it says once, few, many or a class for expanded clones.

>TRBV2|TRBJ1-5|.|.
CASSAKGYSNQPQHF
TGTGCCAGCAGCGCTAAGGGCTATAGCAATCAGCCCCAGCATTTT
>TRBV7-2|TRBJ1-4|.|.
CASRPHLGQRKLFF
TGTGCCAGCAGACCTCATCTAGGACAGCGAAAACTGTTTTTT
>TRBV15|TRBJ2-7|.|TRBD1
CATSREGTVMRTGFYEQYF
TGTGCCACCAGCAGAGAGGGGACAGTCATGAGGACGGGGTTCTACGAGCAGTACTTC
>TRBV5-6|TRBJ2-2|.|.
CASSLRGPGGELFF
TGTGCCAGCAGCTTGCGAGGGCCGGGCGGGGAGCTGTTTTTT
>TRBV5-6|TRBJ2-7|once|TRBD2
CASSPLAREGYEQYF
TGTGCCAGCAGCCCTCTGGCGCGGGAGGGGTACGAGCAGTACTTC
>TRBV29-1|TRBJ1-5|.|.
CSAESAYGQPQHF
TGCAGCGCCGAAAGTGCGTACGGTCAGCCCCAGCATTTT
>TRBV6-5|TRBJ2-5|.|TRBD2
CATRRAGGETQYF
TGTGCCACCCGCCGCGCGGGAGGGGAGACCCAGTACTTC
>TRBV28|TRBJ1-3|.|.
CASSLNRLLTYSGNTIYF
TGTGCCAGCAGTTTGAACAGGCTCCTAACCTACTCTGGAAACACCATATATTTT
>TRBV19|TRBJ2-7|.|.
CASMPTGTLSYEQYF
TGTGCCAGTATGCCCACCGGGACGCTCTCCTACGAGCAGTACTTC
>TRBV5-6|TRBJ1-5|.|.
CASSSSPLRPQHF
TGTGCCAGCAGCTCGTCCCCCCTGAGGCCCCAGCATTTT
>TRBV9|TRBJ1-2|.|TRBD1
CASSGRLSGGTYGYTF
TGTGCCAGCAGCGGTAGGCTTTCAGGGGGCACCTATGGCTACACCTTC
>TRBV6-5|TRBJ1-1|.|.
CASSRDRSTEAFF
TGTGCCAGCAGTAGGGACCGGAGCACTGAAGCTTTCTTT
>TRBV5-4|TRBJ2-7|.|TRBD2
CASSLSGRAENEQYF
TGTGCCAGCAGCTTGAGCGGGAGGGCCGAGAACGAGCAGTACTTC
>TRBV28|TRBJ1-2|.|.
CASSLANNYGYTF
TGTGCCAGCAGCCTCGCCAACAACTATGGCTACACCTTC
>TRBV30|TRBJ2-1|.|TRBD2
CAWGGAGGFYNEQFF
TGTGCCTGGGGCGGAGCGGGAGGATTCTACAATGAGCAGTTCTTC
>TRBV4-1|TRBJ1-1|.|.
CASSQVFPNQGSEAFF
TGCGCCAGCAGCCAAGTCTTCCCAAACCAGGGATCAGAAGCTTTCTTT
>TRBV30|TRBJ1-1|.|.
CAWTPYNTEAFF
TGTGCCTGGACTCCCTACAACACTGAAGCTTTCTTT
>TRBV19|TRBJ2-7|.|TRBD2
CASSIAGTSGYEQYF
TGTGCCAGTAGTATAGCAGGGACTAGCGGTTACGAGCAGTACTTC
>TRBV6-5|TRBJ1-1|.|.
CASLKQGLNTEAFF
TGTGCCAGCCTCAAACAGGGTTTGAACACTGAAGCTTTCTTT
>TRBV7-3|TRBJ2-2|.|TRBD1
CASSPGQYTGELFF
TGTGCCAGCAGCCCGGGACAGTACACCGGGGAGCTGTTTTTT
>TRBV6-6|TRBJ1-5|.|.
CASSDHSSNQPQHF
TGTGCCAGCAGTGACCACAGTAGCAATCAGCCCCAGCATTTT
>TRBV25-1|TRBJ2-5|.|.
CASSELERQYF
TGTGCCAGCAGTGAATTGGAGAGGCAGTACTTC
>TRBV5-1|TRBJ2-7|.|.
CASSLAGRESEQYF
TGCGCCAGCAGCTTGGCGGGACGGGAAAGCGAGCAGTACTTC
>TRBV28|TRBJ2-2|.|.
CASSLRTSQINTGELFF
TGTGCCAGCAGTTTAAGGACCTCCCAGATCAACACCGGGGAGCTGTTTTTT
>TRBV9|TRBJ2-7|.|.
CASSSRWNDEQYF
TGTGCCAGCAGCTCTCGGTGGAATGACGAGCAGTACTTC
>TRBV2|TRBJ2-5|.|.
CASSEAQGLETQYF
TGTGCCAGCAGTGAAGCACAGGGCTTAGAGACCCAGTACTTC
>TRBV10-3|TRBJ1-3|.|.
CATHEWASGNTIYF
TGTGCCACCCACGAATGGGCCTCTGGAAACACCATATATTTT
>TRBV15|TRBJ2-7|.|.
CATSRGPGEQYF
TGTGCCACCAGCAGAGGACCCGGCGAGCAGTACTTC
>TRBV6-1|TRBJ2-5|.|.
CASSDQVGVGETQYF
TGTGCCAGCAGTGACCAGGTGGGAGTGGGCGAGACCCAGTACTTC
>TRBV7-9|TRBJ2-1|.|.
CASSLGVALVHNEQFF
TGTGCCAGCAGCTTAGGGGTTGCACTAGTGCACAATGAGCAGTTCTTC
>TRBV6-1|TRBJ1-3|.|.
CASSGPGELTGNTIYF
TGTGCCAGCAGTGGCCCCGGGGAATTAACTGGAAACACCATATATTTT
>TRBV29-1|TRBJ1-1|.|.
CSVERRPGVAEAFF
TGCAGCGTTGAACGCCGCCCGGGAGTGGCTGAAGCTTTCTTT
>TRBV2|TRBJ1-1|.|.
CASSERRDALGNTEAFF
TGTGCCAGCAGTGAAAGGAGGGACGCCCTAGGGAACACTGAAGCTTTCTTT
>TRBV10-2|TRBJ1-2|.|.
CASSDRDNYGYTF
TGCGCCAGCAGTGACAGGGATAACTATGGCTACACCTTC
>TRBV14|TRBJ2-7|.|TRBD2
CASSQGRTSWYEQYF
TGTGCCAGCAGCCAAGGGAGGACTAGCTGGTACGAGCAGTACTTC
>TRBV9|TRBJ1-2|.|.
CASSVTAHLGGGYTF
TGTGCCAGCAGCGTGACGGCCCACTTAGGCGGTGGCTACACCTTC
>TRBV4-2|TRBJ1-2|.|.
CASSQEFTKANYGYTF
TGTGCCAGCAGCCAAGAATTCACAAAAGCTAACTATGGCTACACCTTC
>TRBV19|TRBJ2-4|.|TRBD1
CASSLWGQGTIIQYF
TGTGCCAGTAGCCTTTGGGGACAGGGTACTATCATTCAGTACTTC
>TRBV2|TRBJ1-2|.|TRBD1
CASSRQGVNYGYTF
TGTGCCAGCAGTCGACAGGGGGTAAACTATGGCTACACCTTC
>TRBV11-1|TRBJ2-3|.|.
CASSLVRITDTQYF
TGTGCCAGCAGCTTGGTCAGGATCACAGATACGCAGTATTTT
>TRBV18|TRBJ2-7|.|.
CASSPGTSYEQYF
TGTGCCAGCTCACCCGGGACCTCTTACGAGCAGTACTTC
>TRBV7-9|TRBJ1-4|.|.
CASSLKTTNEKLFF
TGTGCCAGCAGCTTAAAGACAACTAATGAAAAACTGTTTTTT
>TRBV5-1|TRBJ2-1|.|TRBD2
CASSSIAGTGFSNYNEQFF
TGCGCCAGCAGCTCGATAGCGGGAACCGGTTTCAGTAATTACAATGAGCAGTTCTTC
>TRBV18|TRBJ1-1|.|.
CASSPTTGMNTEAFF
TGTGCCAGCTCACCCACGACAGGTATGAACACTGAAGCTTTCTTT
>TRBV7-9|TRBJ1-3|.|TRBD1
CASSFRGQGNTIYF
TGTGCCAGCAGCTTCAGGGGGCAAGGAAACACCATATATTTT
>TRBV6-4|TRBJ2-1|once|.
CASSPGWRGNEQFF
TGTGCCAGCAGCCCCGGCTGGCGGGGCAATGAGCAGTTCTTC
>TRBV27|TRBJ2-5|.|TRBD2
CATAGGAPQETQYF
TGTGCCACCGCCGGGGGGGCGCCTCAAGAGACCCAGTACTTC
>TRBV6-1|TRBJ2-5|.|TRBD2
CASSEALRPSGYQETQYF
TGTGCCAGCAGTGAAGCGCTTCGGCCTAGCGGTTACCAAGAGACCCAGTACTTC
>TRBV2|TRBJ2-4|.|.
CASSPYLAKNIQYF
TGTGCCAGCAGCCCTTATCTAGCCAAAAACATTCAGTACTTC